These T cell receptor beta chains were read from a single sample in a study of blood T cells in healthy people across ages. TCRdb passed the 5' RACE reads through MiXCR, listing each CDR3 protein once. Seen here are about 1.7 million distinct CDR3 sequences, under 30% observed once, and the top ten hold approximately 7.7%. Specimen: blood. These receptors all come from a woman in her thirties in good health. Both conserved end residues are part of each CDR3. Each record gives: clone size, J gene, V gene, D gene, CDR3 DNA, CDR3 protein. A D gene is named only where the DNA matches it firmly. Expanded clones are given a class, and other clones once, few, many or no size at all.

clone_size: few
j_call: TRBJ1-5
v_call: TRBV28
d_call: NA
cdr3_nt: TGTGCCAGCAGTATCGGAGGGGGTAACAATCAGCCCCAGCATTTT
cdr3_aa: CASSIGGGNNQPQHF

clone_size: NA
j_call: TRBJ2-7
v_call: TRBV7-9
d_call: TRBD2
cdr3_nt: TGTACCAGCAGCCTCCGGACTAGCGGATCCTACGAGCAGTACTTC
cdr3_aa: CTSSLRTSGSYEQYF

clone_size: NA
j_call: TRBJ2-3
v_call: TRBV10-3
d_call: TRBD1
cdr3_nt: TGTGCCATCAGTGAGGCGGGACAGGTAAACACAGATACGCAGTATTTT
cdr3_aa: CAISEAGQVNTDTQYF

clone_size: once
j_call: TRBJ2-7
v_call: TRBV2
d_call: TRBD1
cdr3_nt: TGTGCCAGCAGTTACAGGGGGCTAAAAGTTGACGAGCAGTACTTC
cdr3_aa: CASSYRGLKVDEQYF

clone_size: NA
j_call: TRBJ1-1
v_call: TRBV7-9
d_call: NA
cdr3_nt: TGTGCCAGCAGGTCAGCGAACACTGAAGCTTTCTTT
cdr3_aa: CASRSANTEAFF

clone_size: many
j_call: TRBJ2-4
v_call: TRBV12-3/TRBV12-4
d_call: TRBD1
cdr3_nt: TGTGCCAGCAGTGACCAGGGGGTGGCCAAAAACATTCAGTACTTC
cdr3_aa: CASSDQGVAKNIQYF

clone_size: many
j_call: TRBJ2-1
v_call: TRBV29-1
d_call: NA
cdr3_nt: TGCAGCGCAAGGGAATTAGCGGAATTATACAATGAGCAGTTCTTC
cdr3_aa: CSARELAELYNEQFF

clone_size: NA
j_call: TRBJ1-3
v_call: TRBV20-1
d_call: TRBD1
cdr3_nt: TGCAGTGCTAGAGACTCGACAGGGGGAAACACCATATATTTT
cdr3_aa: CSARDSTGGNTIYF

clone_size: few
j_call: TRBJ2-7
v_call: TRBV6-6
d_call: NA
cdr3_nt: TGTGCCAGCAGAATGGCCTCTGGACAGTTCGAGCAGTACTTC
cdr3_aa: CASRMASGQFEQYF

clone_size: many
j_call: TRBJ2-3
v_call: TRBV20-1
d_call: TRBD2
cdr3_nt: TGCAGTGCTAGGACGTCAACACTAGCGGGCACAGATACGCAGTATTTT
cdr3_aa: CSARTSTLAGTDTQYF

clone_size: NA
j_call: TRBJ2-7
v_call: TRBV7-2
d_call: NA
cdr3_nt: TGTGCCAGCAGAGGGGCAGGGTACGAGCAGTACTTC
cdr3_aa: CASRGAGYEQYF

clone_size: many
j_call: TRBJ2-7
v_call: TRBV29-1
d_call: TRBD1
cdr3_nt: TGCAGCGTTCTAGGACAGGGGGACTACGAGCAGTACTTC
cdr3_aa: CSVLGQGDYEQYF

clone_size: few
j_call: TRBJ2-5
v_call: TRBV29-1
d_call: TRBD1
cdr3_nt: TGCAGCGAAGCATCGGACAGGGGAATCGTAGAGACCCAGTACTTC
cdr3_aa: CSEASDRGIVETQYF

clone_size: few
j_call: TRBJ1-3
v_call: TRBV7-7
d_call: NA
cdr3_nt: TGTGCCAGCAGAAAAACGGGACGGAACTCTGGAAACACCATATATTTT
cdr3_aa: CASRKTGRNSGNTIYF

clone_size: few
j_call: TRBJ2-1
v_call: TRBV19
d_call: TRBD2
cdr3_nt: TGTGCCAGTAGTATAGGAGCGGGGGGGAACTACAATGAGCAGTTCTTC
cdr3_aa: CASSIGAGGNYNEQFF

clone_size: few
j_call: TRBJ2-7
v_call: TRBV12-3/TRBV12-4
d_call: TRBD2
cdr3_nt: TGTGCCAGCAGTTTCAAAACTAGCGGGAGTAGGTACGAGCAGTACTTC
cdr3_aa: CASSFKTSGSRYEQYF

clone_size: NA
j_call: TRBJ1-5
v_call: TRBV2
d_call: NA
cdr3_nt: TGTGCCGGCAGTGAACAGGGAGGCAACCAGCCCCAGCATTTT
cdr3_aa: CAGSEQGGNQPQHF

clone_size: NA
j_call: TRBJ1-5
v_call: TRBV5-6
d_call: TRBD1
cdr3_nt: TGTGCCAGCAGCCCAAACAGGGGAATAGGCAATCAGCCCCAGCATTTT
cdr3_aa: CASSPNRGIGNQPQHF

clone_size: once
j_call: TRBJ1-3
v_call: TRBV7-2
d_call: NA
cdr3_nt: TGTGCCAGCAGCTTAGGACCCGCTGGAAACACCATATATTTT
cdr3_aa: CASSLGPAGNTIYF

clone_size: NA
j_call: TRBJ2-5
v_call: TRBV5-1
d_call: NA
cdr3_nt: TGCACCAGCAGAGTTAGCGGAGGAGAGACCCAGTACTTC
cdr3_aa: CTSRVSGGETQYF

clone_size: NA
j_call: TRBJ2-7
v_call: TRBV7-9
d_call: NA
cdr3_nt: TGTGCCATCAGCTTAGAGGCTTACGAGCAGTACTTC
cdr3_aa: CAISLEAYEQYF

clone_size: many
j_call: TRBJ1-6
v_call: TRBV10-3
d_call: NA
cdr3_nt: TGTGCCATCAATGAGGCAGGGTGGAATTCACCCCTCCACTTT
cdr3_aa: CAINEAGWNSPLHF

clone_size: few
j_call: TRBJ2-5
v_call: TRBV7-3
d_call: TRBD2
cdr3_nt: TGTGCCAGCAGCCAGACTAGCGGGGGAGGCGAGACCCAGTACTTC
cdr3_aa: CASSQTSGGGETQYF

clone_size: NA
j_call: TRBJ1-2
v_call: TRBV2
d_call: TRBD1
cdr3_nt: TGTGCCAGCAGGGAGAGCGGACAGGGGGTCTATGGCTACACCTTC
cdr3_aa: CASRESGQGVYGYTF

clone_size: NA
j_call: TRBJ1-6
v_call: TRBV28
d_call: TRBD1
cdr3_nt: TGTGCCAGCAGTGTACGGACAGGGTGGAATTCACCCCTCTACTTT
cdr3_aa: CASSVRTGWNSPLYF

clone_size: NA
j_call: TRBJ2-3
v_call: TRBV12-3/TRBV12-4
d_call: NA
cdr3_nt: TGTGCCAGCAGTTTAGTTGGGGTTGGAGGGGATACGCAGTATTTT
cdr3_aa: CASSLVGVGGDTQYF

clone_size: NA
j_call: TRBJ2-7
v_call: TRBV20-1
d_call: TRBD1
cdr3_nt: TGCGGTGCCAGCAAGGGGGCGCGCTACGAGCAGTACTTC
cdr3_aa: CGASKGARYEQYF

clone_size: NA
j_call: TRBJ2-3
v_call: TRBV12-3/TRBV12-4
d_call: NA
cdr3_nt: TGTGCCGGCAGCCACCGGGACGGCAACGCAGATACGCAGTATTTT
cdr3_aa: CAGSHRDGNADTQYF

clone_size: NA
j_call: TRBJ1-1
v_call: TRBV29-1
d_call: NA
cdr3_nt: TGCAGCGTTGGCGGTCAGAGAGAAGCTTTCTTT
cdr3_aa: CSVGGQREAFF

clone_size: few
j_call: TRBJ2-3
v_call: TRBV20-1
d_call: NA
cdr3_nt: TGCAGCAATACAGGGAATACAGATACGCAGTATTTT
cdr3_aa: CSNTGNTDTQYF

clone_size: NA
j_call: TRBJ2-4
v_call: TRBV21-1
d_call: NA
cdr3_nt: TGTGCCAGCAGCGAGACTGGCGGGAGTATAAACATTCAGTACTTC
cdr3_aa: CASSETGGSINIQYF

clone_size: many
j_call: TRBJ2-7
v_call: TRBV12-3/TRBV12-4
d_call: NA
cdr3_nt: TGTGCCAGCAGTCTTCGTCCGGGTTCCCTCTACGAGCAGTACTTC
cdr3_aa: CASSLRPGSLYEQYF

clone_size: many
j_call: TRBJ2-7
v_call: TRBV29-1
d_call: NA
cdr3_nt: TGCAGCGTTGATGCGGATACCTACGAGCAGTACTTC
cdr3_aa: CSVDADTYEQYF

clone_size: NA
j_call: TRBJ1-5
v_call: TRBV24-1
d_call: TRBD1
cdr3_nt: TGTGCCACCAGTGAAACAGGGGGCAATCAGCCCCAGCATTTT
cdr3_aa: CATSETGGNQPQHF

clone_size: once
j_call: TRBJ1-1
v_call: TRBV20-1
d_call: NA
cdr3_nt: TGCAGTGCTAGAGATTGGGCCAGGCCGAACACTGAAGCTTTCTTT
cdr3_aa: CSARDWARPNTEAFF

clone_size: NA
j_call: TRBJ2-7
v_call: TRBV10-3
d_call: TRBD2
cdr3_nt: TGTGCCATCAGTGGTAGCGGGAGGGCTCCCTACGAGCAGTACTTC
cdr3_aa: CAISGSGRAPYEQYF

clone_size: NA
j_call: TRBJ2-3
v_call: TRBV2
d_call: NA
cdr3_nt: TGTGCCAGCAGTGGGGGTTATACGCAGTATTTT
cdr3_aa: CASSGGYTQYF

clone_size: few
j_call: TRBJ2-5
v_call: TRBV12-3/TRBV12-4
d_call: NA
cdr3_nt: TGTGCCAGCAGTTTCTTCGGGGGACCACAAGAGACCCAGTACTTC
cdr3_aa: CASSFFGGPQETQYF

clone_size: few
j_call: TRBJ1-2
v_call: TRBV7-2
d_call: NA
cdr3_nt: TGTGCCAGCAGCTTAACAGAAGGGGGGCCCTATGGCTACACCTTC
cdr3_aa: CASSLTEGGPYGYTF

clone_size: NA
j_call: TRBJ2-1
v_call: TRBV10-2
d_call: TRBD2
cdr3_nt: TGCGCCGGCAGTACTAGCGGGACGTGCAATGAGCAGTTCTTC
cdr3_aa: CAGSTSGTCNEQFF

clone_size: many
j_call: TRBJ2-1
v_call: TRBV12-3/TRBV12-4
d_call: TRBD2
cdr3_nt: TGTGCCAGCAGGGCTCCGGGACTAGCGATTGGAGAGCAGTTCTTC
cdr3_aa: CASRAPGLAIGEQFF

clone_size: few
j_call: TRBJ2-7
v_call: TRBV7-9
d_call: NA
cdr3_nt: TGTGCCAGCAGCTTCCTAGGACAGGAGGGAGGGGTCAAGACCTACGAGCAGTACTTC
cdr3_aa: CASSFLGQEGGVKTYEQYF

clone_size: few
j_call: TRBJ2-7
v_call: TRBV7-6
d_call: NA
cdr3_nt: TGTGCCAGCAGCCCCCAAGGAGACTGGAGCTCCTACGAGCAGTACTTC
cdr3_aa: CASSPQGDWSSYEQYF

clone_size: few
j_call: TRBJ2-5
v_call: TRBV27
d_call: TRBD1
cdr3_nt: TGTGCCAGCACCGGGGTCCGGACAGGGGGCTTGGAGACCCAGTACTTC
cdr3_aa: CASTGVRTGGLETQYF

clone_size: NA
j_call: TRBJ2-5
v_call: TRBV9
d_call: NA
cdr3_nt: TGTGCCAGCAGCGCCCGACCCGCTTCCGAAGAGACCCAGTACTTC
cdr3_aa: CASSARPASEETQYF

clone_size: NA
j_call: TRBJ2-3
v_call: TRBV18
d_call: TRBD2
cdr3_nt: TGTGCCAGCTCCCGGACTAGCGGGGGGTCAACAGATACGCAGTATTTT
cdr3_aa: CASSRTSGGSTDTQYF